Listed below are T cell receptor beta chains from one sample, sequenced in a study of identical twins. TCRdb used MiXCR to reprocess the 5' RACE reads, holding one entry per CDR3 protein. The data show 430,000 or so distinct CDR3 sequences, 20% to 25% seen once. This same sample was also taken into another study, of T cells expressing NK-cell markers.

The sequenced material came from CD4+ T cells sorted from blood. The receptors come from a woman aged 18-29 years in good health. Both conserved end residues are part of each CDR3. D genes are given only for firm matches. Clone size is given for some rows only: seen once, a few or many times, or a class if the clone is expanded.

>TRBV5-1|TRBJ1-5|few|.
TGCGCCAGCAGCTTGGGGCCATACTCTCGTAATCAGCCCCAGCATTTT
CASSLGPYSRNQPQHF
>TRBV12-3/TRBV12-4|TRBJ2-7|.|TRBD1
TGTGCCAGCATGCAAGGACAGGGTTACGAGCAGTACTTC
CASMQGQGYEQYF
>TRBV7-2|TRBJ2-2|.|.
TGTGCCAGCAGCCGGACAAGGGAGCTGTTTTTT
CASSRTRELFF
>TRBV28|TRBJ1-2|few|.
TGTGCCAGCATCGGAGGTAGCGCGAGTACACGAGGCTACACCTTC
CASIGGSASTRGYTF
>TRBV2|TRBJ2-7|.|.
TGTGCCAGCTGCTTGATACGGGACTCTTTATTC
CASCLIRDSLF
>TRBV6-1|TRBJ2-3|few|.
TGTGCCAGCAGTGACGACTCGCGGGATACGCAGTATTTT
CASSDDSRDTQYF
>TRBV7-2|TRBJ2-7|few|.
TGTGCCAGCAGCCCGTTGAGTGGTGGACACTACGAGCAGTACTTC
CASSPLSGGHYEQYF
>TRBV5-6|TRBJ1-4|few|.
TGTGCCAGCATCAGGCGGGACACTAATGAAAAACTGTTTTTT
CASIRRDTNEKLFF
>TRBV10-3|TRBJ2-7|few|TRBD1
TGTGCCATCAGTGAGTCCTCAGGGGGCTCCTACGAGCAGTACTTC
CAISESSGGSYEQYF
>TRBV7-3|TRBJ2-2|.|.
TGTGCCAGCAGCTTCACTAGTTCCGGGGAGCTGTTTTTT
CASSFTSSGELFF
>TRBV27|TRBJ2-7|few|.
TGTGCCAGCAGCACTGGAGGTGGCGAGCAGTACTTC
CASSTGGGEQYF
>TRBV19|TRBJ1-5|.|.
TGTGCCAGTAGCCTACAGGGAAGAAATCAGCCCCAGCATTTT
CASSLQGRNQPQHF
>TRBV11-1|TRBJ1-1|.|TRBD1
TGTGCCAGCAGCTTAGGGTTCGGGACAGGGGTACCTGAAGCTTTCTTT
CASSLGFGTGVPEAFF
>TRBV29-1|TRBJ2-3|.|.
TGCAGCGTTGGGGTCGCCACTAGCACAGATACGCAGTATTTT
CSVGVATSTDTQYF
>TRBV10-3|TRBJ1-2|few|.
TGTGCCATCGCCGGCCAAATCGCCGACTATGGCTACACCTTC
CAIAGQIADYGYTF
>TRBV5-6|TRBJ2-2|.|.
TGTGCCAGCAGCCGGAGGGCGACCGGGGAGCTGTTTTTT
CASSRRATGELFF
>TRBV11-2|TRBJ2-3|.|.
TGTGCCAGCAGCTTATCCAACACAGATACGCAGTATTTT
CASSLSNTDTQYF
>TRBV2|TRBJ2-3|few|.
TGTGCCAGCAGAGAGCGCACAGATACGCAGTATTTT
CASRERTDTQYF
>TRBV6-1|TRBJ2-5|few|.
TGTGCCAGCAATCCCGACCGGAGGCCGGAGACCCAGTACTTC
CASNPDRRPETQYF
>TRBV20-1|TRBJ2-5|few|.
TGCAGTGCTTTCGGACCCCAAGAGACCCAGTACTTC
CSAFGPQETQYF